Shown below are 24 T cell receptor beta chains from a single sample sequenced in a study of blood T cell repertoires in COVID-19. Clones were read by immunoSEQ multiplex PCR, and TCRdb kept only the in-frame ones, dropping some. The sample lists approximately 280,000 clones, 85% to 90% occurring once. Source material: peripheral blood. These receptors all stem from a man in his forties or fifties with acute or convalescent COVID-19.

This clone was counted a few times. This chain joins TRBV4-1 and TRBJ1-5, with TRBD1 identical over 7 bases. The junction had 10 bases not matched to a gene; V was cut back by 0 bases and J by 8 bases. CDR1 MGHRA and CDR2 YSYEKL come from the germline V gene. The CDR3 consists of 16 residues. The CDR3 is CASSQERVAGGEPQHF. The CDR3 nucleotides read TGCGCCAGCAGCCAAGAACGAGTGGCAGGGGGTGAGCCCCAGCATTTT.

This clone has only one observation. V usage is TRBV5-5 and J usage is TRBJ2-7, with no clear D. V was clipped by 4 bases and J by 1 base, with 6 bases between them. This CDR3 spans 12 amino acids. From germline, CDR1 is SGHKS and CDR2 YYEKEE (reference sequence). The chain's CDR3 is CASSTTSYEQYF. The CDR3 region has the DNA TGTGCCAGCAGCACCACTTCCTACGAGCAGTACTTC. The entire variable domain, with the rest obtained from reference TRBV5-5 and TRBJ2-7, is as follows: DAGVTQSPTHLIKTRGQQVTLRCSPISGHKSVSWYQQVLGQGPQFIFQYYEKEERGRGNFPDRFSARQFPNYSSELNVNALLLGDSALYLCASSTTSYEQYFGPGTRLTVT.

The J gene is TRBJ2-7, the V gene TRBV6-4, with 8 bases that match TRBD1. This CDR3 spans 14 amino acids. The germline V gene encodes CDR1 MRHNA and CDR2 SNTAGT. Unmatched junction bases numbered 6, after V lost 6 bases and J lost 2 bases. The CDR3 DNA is TGTGCCAGCAGCTACCCGGACAGGGCCTACGAGCAGTACTTC. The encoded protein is CASSYPDRAYEQYF.

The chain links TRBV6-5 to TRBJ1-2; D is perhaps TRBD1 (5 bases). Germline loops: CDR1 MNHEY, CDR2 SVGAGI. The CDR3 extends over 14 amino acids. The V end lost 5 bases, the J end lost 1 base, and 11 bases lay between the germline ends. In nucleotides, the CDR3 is TGTGCCAGCAGTCCTGGCGACAGTAACTATGGCTACACCTTC. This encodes CASSPGDSNYGYTF.

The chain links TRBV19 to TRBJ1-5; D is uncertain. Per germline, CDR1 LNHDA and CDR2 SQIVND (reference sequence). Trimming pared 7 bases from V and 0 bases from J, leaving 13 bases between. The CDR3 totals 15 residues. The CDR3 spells CASTPGPNSNQPQHF. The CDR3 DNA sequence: TGTGCCAGTACGCCGGGTCCCAATAGCAATCAGCCCCAGCATTTT. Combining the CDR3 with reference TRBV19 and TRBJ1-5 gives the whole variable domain DGGITQSPKYLFRKEGQNVTLSCEQNLNHDAMYWYRQDPGQGLRLIYYSQIVNDFQKGDIAEGYSVSREKKESFPLTVTSAQKNPTAFYLCASTPGPNSNQPQHFGDGTRLSIL.

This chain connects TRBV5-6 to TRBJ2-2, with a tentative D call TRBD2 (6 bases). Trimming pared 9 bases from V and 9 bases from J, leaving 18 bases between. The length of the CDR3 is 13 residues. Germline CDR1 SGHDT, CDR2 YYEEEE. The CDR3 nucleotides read TGTGCCACCGGGACTGTAAGGCGTAGGGAGCTGTTTTTT. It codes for CATGTVRRRELFF.

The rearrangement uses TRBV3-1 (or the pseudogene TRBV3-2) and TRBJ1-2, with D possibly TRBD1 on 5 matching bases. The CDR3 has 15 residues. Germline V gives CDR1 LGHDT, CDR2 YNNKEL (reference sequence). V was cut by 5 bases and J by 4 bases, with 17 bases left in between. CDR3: CASSSQGFLAYGYTF. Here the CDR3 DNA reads TGTGCCAGCAGCTCTCAGGGTTTCTTGGCCTATGGCTACACCTTC.

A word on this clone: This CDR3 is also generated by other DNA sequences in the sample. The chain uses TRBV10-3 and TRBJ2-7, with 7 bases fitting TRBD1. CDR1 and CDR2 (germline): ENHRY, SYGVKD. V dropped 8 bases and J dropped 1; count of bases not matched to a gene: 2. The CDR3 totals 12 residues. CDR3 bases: TGTGCCATCCGGGACAGTTCCTACGAGCAGTACTTC. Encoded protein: CAIRDSSYEQYF.

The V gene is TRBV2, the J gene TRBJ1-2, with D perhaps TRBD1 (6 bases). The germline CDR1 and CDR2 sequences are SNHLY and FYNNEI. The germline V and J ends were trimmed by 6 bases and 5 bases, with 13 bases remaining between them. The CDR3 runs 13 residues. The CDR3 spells CASRWTVGYGYTF. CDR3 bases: TGTGCCAGCAGGTGGACAGTAGGATATGGCTACACCTTC.

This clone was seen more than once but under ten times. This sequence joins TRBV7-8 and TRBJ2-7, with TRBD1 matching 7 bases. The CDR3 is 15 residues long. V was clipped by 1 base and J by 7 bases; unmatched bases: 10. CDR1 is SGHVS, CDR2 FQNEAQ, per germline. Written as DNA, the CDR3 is TGTGCCAGCAGCTTAGTCGCGACAGGGCCTCTAGAGCAGTACTTC. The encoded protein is CASSLVATGPLEQYF.

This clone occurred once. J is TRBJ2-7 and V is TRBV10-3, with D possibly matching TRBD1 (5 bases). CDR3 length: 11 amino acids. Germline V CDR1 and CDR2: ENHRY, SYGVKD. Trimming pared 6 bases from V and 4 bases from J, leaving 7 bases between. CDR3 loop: CAISTGYEQYF. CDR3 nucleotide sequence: TGTGCCATCAGCACAGGTTACGAGCAGTACTTC.

The CDR3 nucleotides are TGTGCCAGCACTCTGGGGGGGGGCATAGAACTGTTTTTT. It encodes CASTLGGGIELFF. This chain uses TRBV6-5 with TRBJ1-4; a weak D match, TRBD1 (6 bases). Germline CDR1 is MNHEY and CDR2 is SVGAGI. The CDR3 covers 13 residues. V lost 7 bases, J lost 12 bases, and 18 bases lay in between.

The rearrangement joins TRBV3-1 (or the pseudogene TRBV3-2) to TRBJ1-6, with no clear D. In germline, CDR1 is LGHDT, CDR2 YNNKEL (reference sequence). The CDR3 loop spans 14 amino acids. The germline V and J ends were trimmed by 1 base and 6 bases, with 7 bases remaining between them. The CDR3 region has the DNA TGTGCCAGCAGCCAAGTCGGTGGTAATTCACCCCTCCACTTT. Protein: CASSQVGGNSPLHF.

CDR3 DNA: TGTGCCAGCAGTTCTACAGGGGGGGACATTCAGTACTTC. Its protein is CASSSTGGDIQYF. This chain connects TRBV6-6 to TRBJ2-4, with D possibly being TRBD1 (8 bases). The germline CDR1 and CDR2 sequences are MNHNY and SVGAGI (reference sequence). This CDR3 comprises 13 residues. V was shortened by 4 bases and J by 8 bases, with 12 bases between the two germline ends.

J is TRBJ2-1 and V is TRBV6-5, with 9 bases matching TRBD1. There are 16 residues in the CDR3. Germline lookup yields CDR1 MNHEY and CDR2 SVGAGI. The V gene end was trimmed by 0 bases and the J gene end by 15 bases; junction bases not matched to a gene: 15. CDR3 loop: CASSYSKGQGLLRRFF. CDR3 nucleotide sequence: TGTGCCAGCAGTTACTCGAAAGGACAGGGGCTATTAAGGCGGTTCTTC.

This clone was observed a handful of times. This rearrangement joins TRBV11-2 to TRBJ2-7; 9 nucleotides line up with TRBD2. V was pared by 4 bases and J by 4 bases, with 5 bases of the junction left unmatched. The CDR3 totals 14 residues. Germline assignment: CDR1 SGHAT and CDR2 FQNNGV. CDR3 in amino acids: CASSSSGVPYEQYF. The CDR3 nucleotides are TGTGCCAGCAGCTCTAGCGGGGTGCCATACGAGCAGTACTTC.

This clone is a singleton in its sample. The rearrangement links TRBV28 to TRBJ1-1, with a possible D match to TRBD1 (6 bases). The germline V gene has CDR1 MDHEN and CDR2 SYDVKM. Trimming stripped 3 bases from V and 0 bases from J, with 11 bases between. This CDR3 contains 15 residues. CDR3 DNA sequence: TGTGCCAGCAGTTTTCCAGGGGCCTTGAACACTGAAGCTTTCTTT. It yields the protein CASSFPGALNTEAFF.

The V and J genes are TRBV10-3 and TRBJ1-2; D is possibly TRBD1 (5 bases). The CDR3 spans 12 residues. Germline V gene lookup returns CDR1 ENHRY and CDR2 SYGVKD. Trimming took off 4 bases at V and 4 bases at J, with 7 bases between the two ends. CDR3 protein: CAISGQSYGYTF. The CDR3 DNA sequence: TGTGCCATCAGTGGACAGTCCTATGGCTACACCTTC.

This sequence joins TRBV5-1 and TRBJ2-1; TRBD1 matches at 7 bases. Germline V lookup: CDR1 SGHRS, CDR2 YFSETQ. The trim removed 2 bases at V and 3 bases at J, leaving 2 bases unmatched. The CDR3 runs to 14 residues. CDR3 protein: CASSLQGHYNEQFF. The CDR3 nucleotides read TGCGCCAGCAGCTTACAGGGGCACTACAATGAGCAGTTCTTC. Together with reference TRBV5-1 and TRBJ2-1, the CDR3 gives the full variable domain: KAGVTQTPRYLIKTRGQQVTLSCSPISGHRSVSWYQQTPGQGLQFLFEYFSETQRNKGNFPGRFSGRQFSNSRSEMNVSTLELGDSALYLCASSLQGHYNEQFFGPGTRLTVL.

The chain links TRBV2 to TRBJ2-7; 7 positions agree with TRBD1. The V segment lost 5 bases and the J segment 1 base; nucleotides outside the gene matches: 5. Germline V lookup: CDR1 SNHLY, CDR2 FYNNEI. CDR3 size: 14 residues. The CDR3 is CASSPGTDSYEQYF. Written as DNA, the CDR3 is TGTGCCAGCAGTCCTGGGACAGATTCCTACGAGCAGTACTTC.

The CDR3 loop is CASSQDPSSSYNEQFF. The CDR3, as DNA: TGTGCCAGCAGCCAAGATCCCTCGAGCTCCTACAATGAGCAGTTCTTC. The chain has TRBV3-1 (or the pseudogene TRBV3-2) and TRBJ2-1; D is ambiguous. The CDR3 has 16 amino acids. CDR1 and CDR2 (germline): LGHDT, YNNKEL (reference sequence). Trimming removed 0 bases at V and 0 bases at J, with 9 bases between.

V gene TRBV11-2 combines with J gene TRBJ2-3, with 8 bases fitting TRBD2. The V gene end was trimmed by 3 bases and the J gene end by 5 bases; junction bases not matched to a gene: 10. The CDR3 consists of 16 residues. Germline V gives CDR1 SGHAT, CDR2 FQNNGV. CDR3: CASSFPSQRGIDTQYF. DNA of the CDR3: TGTGCCAGCAGCTTCCCATCCCAGCGGGGGATAGATACGCAGTATTTT.

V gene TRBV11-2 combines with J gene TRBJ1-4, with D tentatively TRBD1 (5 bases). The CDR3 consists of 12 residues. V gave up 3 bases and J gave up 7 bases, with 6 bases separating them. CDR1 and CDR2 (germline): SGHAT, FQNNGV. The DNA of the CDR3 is TGTGCCAGCAGCTTCGGGGGTGAAAAACTGTTTTTT. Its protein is CASSFGGEKLFF.

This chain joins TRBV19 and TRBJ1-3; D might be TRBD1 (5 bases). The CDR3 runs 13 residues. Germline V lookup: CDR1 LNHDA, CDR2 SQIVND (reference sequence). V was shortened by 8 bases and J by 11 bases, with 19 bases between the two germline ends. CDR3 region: CASFRTRGGSIYF. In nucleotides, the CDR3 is TGTGCCAGTTTCAGGACACGGGGAGGATCCATATATTTT.